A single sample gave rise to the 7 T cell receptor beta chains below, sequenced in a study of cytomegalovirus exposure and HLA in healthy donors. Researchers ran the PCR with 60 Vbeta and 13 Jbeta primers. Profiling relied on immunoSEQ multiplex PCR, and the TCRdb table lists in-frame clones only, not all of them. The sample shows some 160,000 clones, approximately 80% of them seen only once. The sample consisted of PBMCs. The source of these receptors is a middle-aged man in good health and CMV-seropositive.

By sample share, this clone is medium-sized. CDR3 residues: CASSQDFSGGSYEQYF. DNA for the CDR3: TGTGCCAGCAGCCAAGATTTTAGCGGGGGTTCCTACGAGCAGTACTTC. This rearrangement joins TRBV4-2 to TRBJ2-7; 9 bases map to TRBD2. The CDR3 has 16 amino acids. Germline V lookup: CDR1 LGHNA, CDR2 YNFKEQ. Losses at the gene ends were 0 bases for V and 1 base for J; bases not matched to a gene: 4.

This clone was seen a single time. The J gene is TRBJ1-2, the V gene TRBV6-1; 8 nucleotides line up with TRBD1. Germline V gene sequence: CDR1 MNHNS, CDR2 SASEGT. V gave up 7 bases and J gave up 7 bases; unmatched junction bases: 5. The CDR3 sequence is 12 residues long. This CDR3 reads CASTRDRRGYTF. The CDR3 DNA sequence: TGTGCCAGCACCCGGGACAGGCGTGGCTACACCTTC.

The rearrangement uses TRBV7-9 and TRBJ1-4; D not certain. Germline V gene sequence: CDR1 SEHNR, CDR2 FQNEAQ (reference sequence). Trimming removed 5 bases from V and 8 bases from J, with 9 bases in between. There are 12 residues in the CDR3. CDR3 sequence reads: CASSLGGEKLFF. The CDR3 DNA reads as TGTGCCAGCAGCCTCGGCGGGGAAAAACTGTTTTTT.

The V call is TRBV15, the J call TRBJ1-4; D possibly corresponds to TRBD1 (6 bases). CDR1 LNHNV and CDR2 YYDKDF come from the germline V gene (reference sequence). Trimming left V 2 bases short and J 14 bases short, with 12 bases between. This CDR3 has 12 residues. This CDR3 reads CATSRRVDSLFF. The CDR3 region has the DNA TGTGCCACCAGCAGACGCGTGGACAGTCTGTTTTTT. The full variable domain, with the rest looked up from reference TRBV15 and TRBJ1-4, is DAMVIQNPRYQVTQFGKPVTLSCSQTLNHNVMYWYQQKSSQAPKLLFHYYDKDFNNEADTPDNFQSRRPNTSFCFLDIRSPGLGDTAMYLCATSRRVDSLFFGSGTQLSVL.

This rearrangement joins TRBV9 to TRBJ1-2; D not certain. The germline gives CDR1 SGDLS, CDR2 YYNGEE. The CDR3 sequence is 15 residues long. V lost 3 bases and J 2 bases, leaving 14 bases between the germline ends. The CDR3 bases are TGTGCCAGCAGCGCCTCCGGGAACCAAAACTATGGCTACACCTTC. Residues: CASSASGNQNYGYTF.

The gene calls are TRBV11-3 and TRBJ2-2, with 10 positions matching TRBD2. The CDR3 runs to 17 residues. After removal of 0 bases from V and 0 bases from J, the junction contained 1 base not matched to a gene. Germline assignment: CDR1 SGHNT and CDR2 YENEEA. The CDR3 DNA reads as TGTGCCAGCAGCTTAGATAGCGGGGGGCCGAACACCGGGGAGCTGTTTTTT. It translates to CASSLDSGGPNTGELFF.

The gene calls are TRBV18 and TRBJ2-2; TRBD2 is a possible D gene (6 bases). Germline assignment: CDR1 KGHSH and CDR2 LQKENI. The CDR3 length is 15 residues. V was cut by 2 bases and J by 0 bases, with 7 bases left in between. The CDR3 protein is CASSPGRSNTGELFF. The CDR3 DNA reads TGTGCCAGCTCACCAGGGAGGTCGAACACCGGGGAGCTGTTTTTT. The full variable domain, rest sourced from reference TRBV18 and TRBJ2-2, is NAGVMQNPRHLVRRRGQEARLRCSPMKGHSHVYWYRQLPEEGLKFMVYLQKENIIDESGMPKERFSAEFPKEGPSILRIQQVVRGDSAAYFCASSPGRSNTGELFFGEGSRLTVL.